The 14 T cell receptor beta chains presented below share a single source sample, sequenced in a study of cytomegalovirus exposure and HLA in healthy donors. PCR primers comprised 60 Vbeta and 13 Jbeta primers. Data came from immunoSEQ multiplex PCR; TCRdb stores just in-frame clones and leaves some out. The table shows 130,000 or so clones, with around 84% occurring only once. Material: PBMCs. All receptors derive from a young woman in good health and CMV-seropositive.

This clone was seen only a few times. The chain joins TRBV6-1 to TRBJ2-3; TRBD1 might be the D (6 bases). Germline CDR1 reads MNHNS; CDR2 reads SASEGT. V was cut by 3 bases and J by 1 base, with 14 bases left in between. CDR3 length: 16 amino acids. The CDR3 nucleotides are TGTGCCAGCAGTGATCAACACCCAGGGGGCACAGATACGCAGTATTTT. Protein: CASSDQHPGGTDTQYF.

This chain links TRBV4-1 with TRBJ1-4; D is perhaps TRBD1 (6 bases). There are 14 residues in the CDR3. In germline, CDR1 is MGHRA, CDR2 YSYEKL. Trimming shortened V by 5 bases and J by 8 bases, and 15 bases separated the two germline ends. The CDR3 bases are TGCGCCAGCAGCTCGTGGCAGGGGAAGGAAAAACTGTTTTTT. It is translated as CASSSWQGKEKLFF.

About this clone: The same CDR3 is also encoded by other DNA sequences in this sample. CDR3 loop: CASSLVQGADTQYF. CDR3 nucleotide sequence: TGCGCCAGCAGCTTGGTCCAGGGGGCAGATACGCAGTATTTT. The rearrangement joins TRBV5-1 to TRBJ2-3, with TRBD1 matching over 7 bases. V was pared by 0 bases and J by 4 bases, with 2 bases of the junction left unmatched. The germline gives CDR1 SGHRS, CDR2 YFSETQ. CDR3 length: 14 amino acids.

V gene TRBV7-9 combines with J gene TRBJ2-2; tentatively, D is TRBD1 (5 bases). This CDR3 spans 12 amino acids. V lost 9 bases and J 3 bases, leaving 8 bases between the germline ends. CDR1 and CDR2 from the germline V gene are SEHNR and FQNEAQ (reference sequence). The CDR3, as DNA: TGTGCCAGGCTACAGGACACCGGGGAGCTGTTTTTT. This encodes CARLQDTGELFF.

CDR3 region: CASSESRARGTEAFF. The CDR3 nucleotides read TGTGCCAGCAGTGAAAGTAGGGCGAGGGGGACTGAAGCTTTCTTT. V gene TRBV25-1 combines with J gene TRBJ1-1; D possibly corresponds to TRBD1 (6 bases). Germline CDR1 and CDR2: MGHDK and SYGVNS. The CDR3 sequence is 15 residues long. V shed 2 bases and J shed 5 bases, with 15 bases lying between them.

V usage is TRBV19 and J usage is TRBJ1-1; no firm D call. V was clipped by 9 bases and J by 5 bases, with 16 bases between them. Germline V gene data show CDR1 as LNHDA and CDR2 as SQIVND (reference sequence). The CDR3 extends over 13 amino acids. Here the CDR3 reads CASFTPRATEAFF. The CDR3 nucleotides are TGTGCCAGCTTCACCCCGCGGGCGACTGAAGCTTTCTTT.

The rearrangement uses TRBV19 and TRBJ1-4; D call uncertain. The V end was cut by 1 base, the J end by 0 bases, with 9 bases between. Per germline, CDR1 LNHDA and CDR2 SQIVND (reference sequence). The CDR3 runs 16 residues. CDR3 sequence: CASSIGFQTTNEKLFF. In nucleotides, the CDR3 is TGTGCCAGTAGTATAGGGTTCCAGACAACTAATGAAAAACTGTTTTTT.

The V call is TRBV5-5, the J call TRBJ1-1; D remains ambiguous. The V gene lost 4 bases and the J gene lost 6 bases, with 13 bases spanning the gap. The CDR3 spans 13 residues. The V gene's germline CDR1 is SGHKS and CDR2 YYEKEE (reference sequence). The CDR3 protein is CASSLSEWAEAFF. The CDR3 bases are TGTGCCAGCAGCCTGAGCGAATGGGCTGAAGCTTTCTTT.

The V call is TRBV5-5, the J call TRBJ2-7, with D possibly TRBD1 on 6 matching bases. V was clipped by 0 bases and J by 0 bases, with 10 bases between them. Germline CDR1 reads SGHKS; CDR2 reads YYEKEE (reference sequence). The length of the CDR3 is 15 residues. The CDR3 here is CASSLAWTVSYEQYF. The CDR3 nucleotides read TGTGCCAGCAGCTTGGCCTGGACAGTCTCCTACGAGCAGTACTTC.

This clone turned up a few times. Here the CDR3 reads CASSEPTGYGYTF. The CDR3 DNA follows: TGTGCCAGCAGTGAACCTACAGGGTATGGCTACACCTTC. The chain carries TRBV2 and TRBJ1-2, with D maybe TRBD1 (6 bases). Germline V gives CDR1 SNHLY, CDR2 FYNNEI. This CDR3 has 13 residues. Trimming removed 2 bases at V and 5 bases at J, with 9 bases between.

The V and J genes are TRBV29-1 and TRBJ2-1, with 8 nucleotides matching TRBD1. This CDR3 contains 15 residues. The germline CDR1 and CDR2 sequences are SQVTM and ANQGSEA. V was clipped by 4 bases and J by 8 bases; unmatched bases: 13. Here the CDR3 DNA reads TGCAGCGTTGTCCCCCGGGACAGGCGGGGCGATGAGCAGTTCTTC. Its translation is CSVVPRDRRGDEQFF.

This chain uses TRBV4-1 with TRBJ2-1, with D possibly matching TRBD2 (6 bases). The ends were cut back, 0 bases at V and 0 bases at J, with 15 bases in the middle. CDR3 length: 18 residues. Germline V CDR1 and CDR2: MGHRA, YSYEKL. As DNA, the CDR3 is TGCGCCAGCAGCCAAGAAGGGGACTCGTCGAGCTCCTACAATGAGCAGTTCTTC. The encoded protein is CASSQEGDSSSSYNEQFF.

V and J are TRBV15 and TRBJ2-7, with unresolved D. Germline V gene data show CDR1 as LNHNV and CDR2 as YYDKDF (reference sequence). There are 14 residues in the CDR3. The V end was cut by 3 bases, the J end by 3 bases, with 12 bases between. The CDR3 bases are TGTGCCACCAGCAGCCAAGCCTCCTACTACGAGCAGTACTTC. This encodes CATSSQASYYEQYF.

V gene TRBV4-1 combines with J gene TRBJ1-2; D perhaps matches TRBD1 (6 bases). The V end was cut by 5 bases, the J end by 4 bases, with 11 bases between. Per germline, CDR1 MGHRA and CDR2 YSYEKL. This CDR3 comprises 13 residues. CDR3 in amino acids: CASSGTGIYGYTF. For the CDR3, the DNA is TGCGCCAGCAGCGGTACAGGGATCTATGGCTACACCTTC.